Shown below are 2 T cell receptor beta chains from a single sample sequenced in a study of human T cells and chemical hapten exposure. The time point: healthy volunteer bleed at 6 weeks. The authors extracted total RNA from unfractionated whole blood. MiXCR was run by TCRdb on the RACE reads, yielding one entry per CDR3 protein. The repertoire consists of 35,000 to 50,000 distinct CDR3 sequences, with about 3.7% occurring once and the leading ten covering 5% to 7%. Sequenced material: whole blood. The receptor set was obtained from a human donor in good health. Some clones in this sample may be carry-over from other donors' samples.

This clonotype was recorded at least ten times. The chain combines TRBV10-2 with TRBJ2-3; the match to TRBD2 covers 9 bases. The CDR3 totals 17 residues. Germline loops: CDR1 WSHSY, CDR2 SAAADI. V lost 0 bases and J lost 1; bases outside the gene matches: 5. The CDR3 is CASSESPSGDGTDTQYF. The CDR3 DNA reads as TGCGCCAGCAGTGAGTCGCCTAGCGGGGACGGCACAGATACGCAGTATTTT.

This clonotype has a count of ten or more. V usage is TRBV11-2 and J usage is TRBJ2-3, with no clear D. The germline V gene encodes CDR1 SGHAT and CDR2 FQNNGV. CDR3 length: 18 residues. The V and J ends lost 5 bases and 0 bases respectively, with 21 bases between them. CDR3 amino acids: CASSTGLLGVASTDTQYF. The CDR3 DNA reads as TGTGCCAGCAGCACCGGGTTGCTTGGGGTCGCTAGCACAGATACGCAGTATTTT.